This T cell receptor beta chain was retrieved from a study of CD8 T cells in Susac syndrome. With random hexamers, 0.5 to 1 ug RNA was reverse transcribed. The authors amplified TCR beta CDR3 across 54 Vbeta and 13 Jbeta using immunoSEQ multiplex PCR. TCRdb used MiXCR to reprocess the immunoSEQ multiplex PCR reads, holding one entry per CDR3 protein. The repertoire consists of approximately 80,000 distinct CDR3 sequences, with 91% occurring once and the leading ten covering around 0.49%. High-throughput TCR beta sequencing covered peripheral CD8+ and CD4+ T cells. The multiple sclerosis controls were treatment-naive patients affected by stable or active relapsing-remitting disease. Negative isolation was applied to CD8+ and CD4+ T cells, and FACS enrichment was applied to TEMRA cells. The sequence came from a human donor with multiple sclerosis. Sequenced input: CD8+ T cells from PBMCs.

The CDR3, as DNA: TGCGCCACCTCCGGGACAGGGGGACTAGCTAACTACAATGAGCAGTTCTTC. As protein: CATSGTGGLANYNEQFF. The V call is TRBV5-1, the J call TRBJ2-1; 11 positions agree with TRBD1. Germline lookup yields CDR1 SGHRS and CDR2 YFSETQ. Germline trimming cut 9 bases from V and 3 bases from J; bases unmatched to any gene: 14. The CDR3 consists of 17 residues.